What follows describes a single TCR beta chain. This entry comes from a study of blood T cell repertoires in COVID-19. TCRdb's table, derived via immunoSEQ multiplex PCR, lists solely in-frame clones and lacks some. Among about 56,000 clones, 85% to 90% were seen once, and the ten largest hold around 40%. Germline V lookup: CDR1 KGHSH, CDR2 LQKENI. CDR3 length: 13 residues. V was clipped by 3 bases and J by 7 bases, with 9 bases between them. The sample comprised peripheral blood. The genes are TRBV18 and TRBJ2-2, with D possibly TRBD2 on 5 matching bases. The sequence came from a woman aged 55 to 70 with COVID-19, enrolled during active disease. The CDR3 sequence: CASSPGEYGELFF. In nucleotides, the CDR3 is TGTGCCAGCTCACCGGGAGAATACGGGGAGCTGTTTTTT.